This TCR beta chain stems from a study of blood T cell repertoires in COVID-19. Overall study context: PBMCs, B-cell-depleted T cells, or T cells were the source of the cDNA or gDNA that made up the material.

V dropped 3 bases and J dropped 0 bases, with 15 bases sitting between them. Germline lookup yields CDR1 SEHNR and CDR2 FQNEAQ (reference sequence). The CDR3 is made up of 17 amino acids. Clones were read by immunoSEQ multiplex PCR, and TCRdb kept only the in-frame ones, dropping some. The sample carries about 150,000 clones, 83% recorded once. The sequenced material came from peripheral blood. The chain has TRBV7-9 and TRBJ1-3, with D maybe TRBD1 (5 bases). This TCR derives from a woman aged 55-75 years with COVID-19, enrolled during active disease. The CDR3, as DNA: TGTGCCAGCAGCTTGGGGCAGACTCTATTCTCTGGAAACACCATATATTTT. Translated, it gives CASSLGQTLFSGNTIYF. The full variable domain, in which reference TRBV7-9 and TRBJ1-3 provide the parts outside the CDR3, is DTGVSQNPRHKITKRGQNVTFRCDPISEHNRLYWYRQTLGQGPEFLTYFQNEAQLEKSRLLSDRFSAERPKGSFSTLEIQRTEQGDSAMYLCASSLGQTLFSGNTIYFGEGSWLTVV.